This T cell receptor beta chain was retrieved from a study of blood T cells in healthy people across ages. The wider study: Template-switching capture recovered about one barcoded beta molecule per two T cells.

The sample holds a few counts of this clonotype. Its specificity is not known. The use of a sample-barcoded 5' primer and a J-beta primer mix characterized a second PCR of roughly 6 to 12 cycles. TCRdb reanalysed the 5' RACE reads using MiXCR and keeps one entry per CDR3 protein. The sample records approximately 1.5 million distinct CDR3 sequences, 30% to 40% being singletons. General study findings and limits: Per-million-T-cell TCR beta diversity fell roughly linearly with age.

Sequencing was done on a sample of blood. The receptor's source is a woman aged 25-40 years in good health.

CDR3 in amino acids: CASNRDLSYEQYF. Written as DNA, the CDR3 is TGTGCCAGCAACCGGGACCTTTCCTACGAGCAGTACTTC. This rearrangement joins TRBV2 to TRBJ2-7; the D call may be TRBD1 or TRBD2 (5 bases each). CDR1 and CDR2 (germline): SNHLY, FYNNEI. Trimming shortened V by 7 bases and J by 1 base, and 11 bases separated the two germline ends. The CDR3 is made up of 13 amino acids.